These 11 T cell receptor beta chains were sequenced from one sample in a study of cytomegalovirus exposure and HLA in healthy donors. Libraries were prepared by immunoSEQ multiplex PCR; TCRdb keeps only in-frame clonotypes and omits some of them. The table has about 330,000 clones, around 90% seen once. The sample comprised PBMCs. The receptors originated from a woman aged 25 to 39 in good health and CMV-seropositive.

CDR3 region: CASSITGTDTQYF. Written as DNA, the CDR3 is TGTGCCAGCAGCATAACAGGGACAGATACGCAGTATTTT. The chain recombines TRBV25-1 with TRBJ2-3; D may be TRBD1 (6 bases). Germline V gene data show CDR1 as MGHDK and CDR2 as SYGVNS. The CDR3 sequence is 13 residues long. Between the trimmed V and J ends, which lost 6 bases and 3 bases, there was a span of 10 bases.

The rearrangement joins TRBV18 to TRBJ2-6, with D maybe TRBD1 (6 bases). This CDR3 contains 17 residues. Germline assignment: CDR1 KGHSH and CDR2 LQKENI. Trimming left V 4 bases short and J 0 bases short, with 13 bases between. CDR3 residues: CASSRAGAGSGANVLTF. CDR3 sequence (DNA): TGTGCCAGCTCACGTGCAGGGGCGGGCTCTGGGGCCAACGTCCTGACTTTC.

The gene calls are TRBV6-5 and TRBJ2-1; 7 positions match TRBD1. CDR1 and CDR2 (germline): MNHEY, SVGAGI. V was clipped by 4 bases and J by 2 bases; unmatched bases: 5. The CDR3 is made up of 15 amino acids. In DNA, the CDR3 is TGTGCCAGCAGTTGGGTAGGGGGCACCTACAATGAGCAGTTCTTC. Amino acids: CASSWVGGTYNEQFF.

The rearrangement uses TRBV11-3 and TRBJ2-2; 14 bases line up with TRBD2. V was pared by 5 bases and J by 5 bases, with 4 bases of the junction left unmatched. This CDR3 contains 16 residues. CDR1 is SGHNT and CDR2 is YENEEA in the germline V gene. CDR3 in DNA: TGTGCCAGCAGCCCACGACTAGCGGGGGGGACCGGGGAGCTGTTTTTT. Its translation is CASSPRLAGGTGELFF.

The V gene is TRBV27, the J gene TRBJ2-5; D gene uncertain. V gave up 5 bases and J gave up 0 bases, with 13 bases separating them. From germline, CDR1 is MNHEY and CDR2 SMNVEV (reference sequence). The CDR3 runs to 15 residues. The CDR3 DNA reads TGTGCCAGCAGTAGCAAAGGTGTGTACCAAGAGACCCAGTACTTC. This sequence encodes CASSSKGVYQETQYF.

The sample holds one count of this clone. The chain has TRBV29-1 and TRBJ2-7, with a tentative D call TRBD1 (6 bases). The CDR3 length is 14 residues. Deletions cut 4 bases from V and 5 bases from J, with 18 bases between. Germline CDR1 is SQVTM and CDR2 is ANQGSEA. As DNA, the CDR3 is TGCAGCGTTGGTGACCCCGTAGGGGGAAACGAGCAGTACTTC. Protein sequence: CSVGDPVGGNEQYF.

The chain recombines TRBV12-1 with TRBJ2-7; the table's D call of TRBD2 was not tested on the DNA. TRBV12-1 is recorded as a pseudogene. The CDR3 spans 18 residues. CDR3 nucleotides: TGTGCCAGCAGCTTTACTGCCTGGACTAGCGAAAACTCCTACGAGCAGTACTTC. Its translation is CASSFTAWTSENSYEQYF.

The chain recombines TRBV29-1 with TRBJ1-1; maybe TRBD1 (5 bases). V lost 7 bases, J lost 2 bases, and 14 bases lay in between. The CDR3 is 13 residues long. Germline CDR1 SQVTM, CDR2 ANQGSEA. The CDR3 region has the DNA TGCAGCGCCGATTCGGGGACCAACACTGAAGCTTTCTTT. It specifies CSADSGTNTEAFF.

The chain links TRBV5-1 to TRBJ2-7; TRBD2 matches 9 bases. V dropped 0 bases and J dropped 1; count of bases not matched to a gene: 5. The CDR3 is 16 amino acids. The germline V gene encodes CDR1 SGHRS and CDR2 YFSETQ. Written as DNA, the CDR3 is TGCGCCAGCAGCTTGGGTTCTAGCGGGATATCCTACGAGCAGTACTTC. Its protein is CASSLGSSGISYEQYF.

The chain employs TRBV7-3 and TRBJ1-1, with D possibly being TRBD1 (5 bases). This CDR3 spans 13 amino acids. Trimming cost V 3 bases and J 1 base, with 6 bases left between them. The germline gives CDR1 SGHTA, CDR2 FQGTGA. The CDR3 region is CASSLQGNTEAFF. CDR3 coding DNA: TGTGCCAGCAGCTTGCAGGGGAACACTGAAGCTTTCTTT.

V is TRBV5-8 and J is TRBJ1-4; D is ambiguous. The germline gives CDR1 SGHTS, CDR2 YDEGEE. V was shortened by 1 base and J by 7 bases, with 5 bases between the two germline ends. There are 12 residues in the CDR3. The CDR3 DNA sequence: TGTGCCAGCAGCTTGATGCTTGAAAAACTGTTTTTT. Protein: CASSLMLEKLFF.